The rows below give T cell receptor beta chains drawn from one sample of a study of T cells after yellow fever vaccination. TCRdb redid the calling of the 5' RACE reads with MiXCR, one entry per CDR3 protein. The sample includes 240,000 or so distinct CDR3 sequences, less than 9% of them seen just once. Sequenced material: CD4+ T cells sorted from PBMCs, taken 15 days after the yellow fever booster vaccination. These receptors originate from a man aged 25 to 45 who received the YFV17D yellow fever vaccine. CDR3s include the opening cysteine and the closing phenylalanine or tryptophan. A D gene is named only where the DNA matches it firmly. Expanded clones are given a class, and other clones once, few, many or no size at all.

J | size | D | V | DNA | CDR3
TRBJ1-5 | many | . | TRBV28 | TGTGCCAGCAGGGGTAGCAATCAGCCCCAGCATTTT | CASRGSNQPQHF
TRBJ2-7 | few | . | TRBV12-3/TRBV12-4 | TGTGCCAGCAGTCCCTCCCCTACAGGAGCCTACGAGCAGTACTTC | CASSPSPTGAYEQYF
TRBJ1-2 | . | . | TRBV20-1 | TGCAGTGCTAGAGATCGCTGGTCCCTTCAGGGGTACGATGGCTACACCTTC | CSARDRWSLQGYDGYTF
TRBJ2-7 | . | . | TRBV6-2/TRBV6-3 | TGTGCCAGCAGTTACATATCTGGGATGCAGTACTTC | CASSYISGMQYF
TRBJ2-7 | . | . | TRBV9 | TGTGCCAGCAGCGATCGGGACATCTCCTACGAGCAGTACTTC | CASSDRDISYEQYF
TRBJ2-1 | few | TRBD2 | TRBV5-1 | TGCGCCAGCAGCCCCTCCCGGACTAGCGGGAGGGCGTCCTACAATGAGCAGTTCTTC | CASSPSRTSGRASYNEQFF
TRBJ2-1 | few | TRBD2 | TRBV12-3/TRBV12-4 | TGTGCCAGCAGACTCGGACTAGCGGATTACAATGAGCAGTTCTTC | CASRLGLADYNEQFF
TRBJ1-5 | few | . | TRBV29-1 | TGCAGCGTTGCGGGCGGGATTTTGGGCAATCAGCCCCAGCATTTT | CSVAGGILGNQPQHF
TRBJ2-1 | . | . | TRBV7-9 | TGTGCCAGCACCCATCTTCTCGGGCTCAGCTCCTACAATGAGCAGTTCTTC | CASTHLLGLSSYNEQFF
TRBJ2-5 | few | . | TRBV7-9 | TGTGCCAGCAGCTCGCAGTTGGAGACCCAGTACTTC | CASSSQLETQYF
TRBJ2-3 | many | TRBD2 | TRBV7-6 | TGTGCCAGCAGCTTAGCGGTCCCGGGACTAGCGGGGCTAAGCACAGATACGCAGTATTTT | CASSLAVPGLAGLSTDTQYF
TRBJ2-7 | . | TRBD2 | TRBV11-2 | TGTGCCAGCAGACCCCCCGGGACTACCTACGAGCAGTACTTC | CASRPPGTTYEQYF
TRBJ2-3 | . | TRBD1 | TRBV6-1 | TGTGCCACGGGACAGGGGGCGATCCCAGATACGCAGTATTTT | CATGQGAIPDTQYF
TRBJ2-1 | few | . | TRBV14 | TGTGCCAGCAGCCAACCCTGGAGGCTAGGGGGTAGAGAGCAGTTCTTC | CASSQPWRLGGREQFF
TRBJ2-1 | many | TRBD2 | TRBV7-9 | TGTGCCAGCAGCTTAGACGGGAGGGCCTACAATGAGCAGTTCTTC | CASSLDGRAYNEQFF
TRBJ2-1 | few | TRBD1 | TRBV5-4 | TGTGCCTCTCAGGGGGTGGACTACAATGAGCAGTTCTTC | CASQGVDYNEQFF
TRBJ1-1 | . | . | TRBV7-9 | TGTGCCAGCACCTACAGGGACACTGAAGCTTTCTTT | CASTYRDTEAFF
TRBJ2-3 | few | TRBD1 | TRBV11-2 | TGTGCCAGCAGCTTACGGGACAGGGGTCGCACAGATACGCAGTATTTT | CASSLRDRGRTDTQYF
TRBJ2-3 | many | TRBD1 | TRBV2 | TGTGCCAGCTTGGACAGGGGGATCCCAGATACGCAGTATTTT | CASLDRGIPDTQYF
TRBJ2-7 | few | . | TRBV18 | TGTGCCAGCTCACCGCAGCCGGGTTCTCGGTACTTC | CASSPQPGSRYF
TRBJ2-2 | few | . | TRBV6-5 | TGTGCCAGCAGTTACGTTGGCGAAACCGGGGAGCTGTTTTTT | CASSYVGETGELFF
TRBJ2-5 | many | TRBD2 | TRBV12-3/TRBV12-4 | TGTGCCAGCAGTTTATCTTTAGCGGGGGGGGAGACCCAGTACTTC | CASSLSLAGGETQYF
TRBJ1-2 | few | . | TRBV20-1 | TGCAGTGCTATGGGGGGCTCTAACTATGGCTACACCTTC | CSAMGGSNYGYTF
TRBJ2-3 | . | . | TRBV7-9 | TGTGCCAGCAGCGGCGCGACAGTCACAGATACGCAGTATTTT | CASSGATVTDTQYF
TRBJ2-2 | many | . | TRBV12-3/TRBV12-4 | TGTGCCAGCAGCCCACACTACACCGGGACAAAGGGGGGTACAGCCGGGGAGCTGTTTTTT | CASSPHYTGTKGGTAGELFF
TRBJ2-1 | . | . | TRBV5-1 | TGCGCCAGCAAAGGAGGGCTCGGGGCCCTTTTGAACAATGAGCAGTTCTTC | CASKGGLGALLNNEQFF
TRBJ1-2 | many | . | TRBV21-1 | TGTGCCAGCAGGCCAGCCTCGCGTGGCTACACCTTC | CASRPASRGYTF
TRBJ2-7 | many | . | TRBV20-1 | TGCAGTGCTAGAGATCTTATGGACAATTCCTACGAGCAGTACTTC | CSARDLMDNSYEQYF
TRBJ2-2 | few | TRBD1 | TRBV4-2 | TGTGCCAGCAGCCAGTGGACAGGGGAGACCGGGGAGCTGTTTTTT | CASSQWTGETGELFF
TRBJ2-3 | few | TRBD2 | TRBV20-1 | TGCAGTGCTAGAGATGGGACCGGGAGGCAAGATACGCAGTATTTT | CSARDGTGRQDTQYF
TRBJ2-5 | many | . | TRBV20-1 | TGCAGTGCTCCACCCCGGGGGCCCTCGATGACCCAGTACTTC | CSAPPRGPSMTQYF
TRBJ2-5 | few | TRBD2 | TRBV4-2 | TGTGCCAGCAGCCAAGTTCAGGCGGGAGGGGAGACCCAGTACTTC | CASSQVQAGGETQYF
TRBJ1-2 | . | TRBD1 | TRBV29-1 | TGCAGCGCACAGGGGAGAGATGGCTACACCTTC | CSAQGRDGYTF
TRBJ2-6 | . | . | TRBV10-3 | TGTGCCCTCAGTTCTCCGTGGGGGAGAGGGAACTCTGGGGCCAACGTCCTGACTTTC | CALSSPWGRGNSGANVLTF
TRBJ1-1 | . | . | TRBV20-1 | TGCAGTGCTACCGAGGCGGGAACTGAAGCTTTCTTT | CSATEAGTEAFF
TRBJ2-2 | . | . | TRBV7-2 | TGTGCCAGCAGACCGGACTCGGACACCGGGGAGCTGTTTTTT | CASRPDSDTGELFF
TRBJ2-7 | . | . | TRBV27 | TGTGCCAGCAGTTTAAAGACAGTAGGGGGGTACGAGCAGTACTTC | CASSLKTVGGYEQYF
TRBJ1-1 | few | . | TRBV20-1 | TGCAGTGTTAAACAGACGAACACTGAAGCTTTCTTT | CSVKQTNTEAFF
TRBJ2-7 | few | . | TRBV6-2/TRBV6-3 | TGTGCCAGCAGTTACTCTTTAATTGCTGTGAACTACGAGCAGTACTTC | CASSYSLIAVNYEQYF
TRBJ2-1 | many | . | TRBV20-1 | TGCAGTGCCGTCAGTCCGGAGAGACGGTACAATGAGCAGTTCTTC | CSAVSPERRYNEQFF
TRBJ2-1 | . | TRBD2 | TRBV29-1 | TGCAGCGTTGAAATCTTTCGGGAGGGCCGGTTGGAGCAGTTCTTC | CSVEIFREGRLEQFF
TRBJ2-2 | . | TRBD2 | TRBV7-6 | TGTGCCAGCAGCAATCGAGCGGGAGGCACCGGGGAGCTGTTTTTT | CASSNRAGGTGELFF
TRBJ2-7 | few | . | TRBV6-5 | TGTGCCAGCAGCCGACTACTAACAGCCTACGAGCAGTACTTC | CASSRLLTAYEQYF
TRBJ2-1 | . | TRBD2 | TRBV30 | TGTGCCTGGAGTGTACGGTTTAGCGGGAGCGATGAGCAGTTCTTC | CAWSVRFSGSDEQFF